Listed below are T cell receptor beta chains from one sample, sequenced in a study of CD8 T cells in Susac syndrome. Using its own MiXCR run on the immunoSEQ multiplex PCR reads, TCRdb lists one record per CDR3 protein. The table records roughly 190,000 distinct CDR3 sequences, less than 95% of them present only once. Sequenced sample: CD4+ T cells from PBMCs. Source of these receptors: a human donor in good health. CDR3s include the opening cysteine and the closing phenylalanine or tryptophan. The order of the fields is V gene, J gene, CDR3 protein.

v_call: TRBV9
j_call: TRBJ1-5
cdr3_aa: CASSVGVGTQPQHF

v_call: TRBV27
j_call: TRBJ2-3
cdr3_aa: CASSRRGVRTDTQYF

v_call: TRBV30
j_call: TRBJ2-3
cdr3_aa: CAWVPSGAATQYF

v_call: TRBV11-2
j_call: TRBJ2-1
cdr3_aa: CASSPQGTQPEQFF

v_call: TRBV27
j_call: TRBJ1-5
cdr3_aa: CASRLGQGKPQHF

v_call: TRBV7-2
j_call: TRBJ2-5
cdr3_aa: CASSWTSGKRETQYF

v_call: TRBV28
j_call: TRBJ2-7
cdr3_aa: CASSTPGKGEQYF

v_call: TRBV7-9
j_call: TRBJ2-7
cdr3_aa: CASSLGRATYEQYF

v_call: TRBV24-1
j_call: TRBJ2-3
cdr3_aa: CATSDPGRGTDTQYF

v_call: TRBV4-2
j_call: TRBJ1-6
cdr3_aa: CASSHPRGNSPLHF

v_call: TRBV29-1
j_call: TRBJ2-7
cdr3_aa: CSALAGVEQYF

v_call: TRBV15
j_call: TRBJ2-1
cdr3_aa: CATKGEFSYNEQFF

v_call: TRBV29-1
j_call: TRBJ2-1
cdr3_aa: CSVDLTGWEQFF

v_call: TRBV6-1
j_call: TRBJ2-5
cdr3_aa: CASSENRARETQYF

v_call: TRBV6-5
j_call: TRBJ2-7
cdr3_aa: CASSYGTSRRTYEQYF

v_call: TRBV4-3
j_call: TRBJ2-7
cdr3_aa: CASSQEVAGWYEQYF

v_call: TRBV9
j_call: TRBJ2-1
cdr3_aa: CASSVTGTSYNEQFF

v_call: TRBV7-2
j_call: TRBJ1-1
cdr3_aa: CASSTRQDRDDTEAFF

v_call: TRBV11-2
j_call: TRBJ2-1
cdr3_aa: CASRPARGGYNEQFF

v_call: TRBV29-1
j_call: TRBJ2-1
cdr3_aa: CSAGTSGRPSSYNEQFF